This T cell receptor beta chain was profiled in a study of CD8+CD57+ T cells in acquired aplastic anemia. Study in general: Roughly 3 ug was the average amount of DNA from sorted CD4+ and CD8+ cells.

About this clonotype itself: Its specificity is not known.

Whole-study findings and limits: Controls did not differ significantly from patients in CD8+ Simpson's diversity. Patients and controls were found to share 25 to 30 CD8+ CDR3 sequences.

J was trimmed by 5 bases and V by 1 base; bases with no gene match: 5. Germline V CDR1 and CDR2: MGHDK, SYGVNS. This CDR3 spans 14 amino acids. Profiling of TCR beta VDJ combinations and CDR3 sequences used genomic DNA as template. TCRdb re-called the reads with MiXCR, one entry per CDR3 protein. The sample lists 200,000 to 250,000 distinct CDR3 sequences, under 50% occurring once. The authors sequenced patients whose flow cytometry had shown CD8+CD57+ cell expansion. Severe acquired aplastic anemia was present in all patients. Source material: sorted CD4+, CD8+, or CD8+CD57+ T cells (not recorded which) from PBMCs. The V call is TRBV25-1, the J call TRBJ2-7; 7 bases are shared with TRBD2. The clonotype comes from a human donor with aplastic anemia. CDR3 loop: CASSEWGGKHEQYF. The CDR3 bases are TGTGCCAGCAGTGAATGGGGAGGGAAGCACGAGCAGTACTTC.